Listed below are T cell receptor beta chains from one sample, sequenced in a study of blood T cell repertoires in COVID-19. The protocol was immunoSEQ multiplex PCR, while the TCRdb copy is restricted to in-frame clones and leaves out a portion. The repertoire holds under 150,000 clones, with about 88% as singletons. Sequencing was done on a sample of peripheral blood. The source is a human donor in a cohort sampled during active COVID-19. The CDR3 runs from the conserved cysteine through the conserved F or W. The order of the fields is CDR3 protein, CDR3 DNA, clone size, V gene, J gene, D gene. A D gene is named only where the DNA matches it firmly. Size tells how often a clone was seen (once, few, many) or the class of an expanded clone, and some rows leave it out.

CASSVGPGGAEAKNIQYF	TGTGCCAGCAGCGTGGGTCCAGGGGGCGCTGAAGCCAAAAACATTCAGTACTTC	-	TRBV9	TRBJ2-4	TRBD1
CASSPEPQGATEAFF	TGTGCCAGCAGTCCCGAACCTCAGGGGGCCACTGAAGCTTTCTTT	few	TRBV28	TRBJ1-1	TRBD1
CATSGDQGSYEQYF	TGTGCCACCAGCGGGGATCAGGGGTCCTACGAGCAGTACTTC	-	TRBV24-1	TRBJ2-7	-
CSAWTSGRTDTQYF	TGCAGCGCCTGGACTAGCGGTCGCACAGATACGCAGTATTTT	-	TRBV29-1	TRBJ2-3	TRBD2
CASSLAGKVNTEAFF	TGTGCCAGCAGTTTGGCAGGGAAAGTGAACACTGAAGCTTTCTTT	-	TRBV28	TRBJ1-1	-
CASSQAQDYEQYF	TGCGCCAGCAGCCAAGCCCAGGACTACGAGCAGTACTTC	-	TRBV4-1	TRBJ2-7	-
CASSQAQGTTYEQYF	TGTGCCAGCAGCCAAGCACAGGGAACAACCTACGAGCAGTACTTC	-	TRBV4-2	TRBJ2-7	-
CASSHESQGAGYEQYF	TGTGCCAGCAGCCATGAATCCCAGGGGGCGGGGTACGAGCAGTACTTC	-	TRBV3-1/TRBV3-2	TRBJ2-7	TRBD1
CSASGTGIFDAEAFF	TGCAGTGCTAGTGGGACAGGAATTTTTGATGCTGAAGCTTTCTTT	-	TRBV20-1	TRBJ1-1	TRBD1
CASSLAGKFYEQYF	TGTGCCAGTAGCCTAGCGGGAAAGTTCTACGAGCAGTACTTC	-	TRBV19	TRBJ2-7	TRBD2
CASSLGGIRLQPQHF	TGCGCCAGCAGCTTGGGAGGGATACGGCTACAGCCCCAGCATTTT	-	TRBV5-1	TRBJ1-5	-
CASSLGASASYEQYF	TGTGCCAGCAGCTTAGGGGCTAGCGCCTCCTACGAGCAGTACTTC	-	TRBV7-2	TRBJ2-7	-
CASSNRDSNQETQYF	TGTGCCAGCAGCAACCGGGACAGCAACCAAGAGACCCAGTACTTC	-	TRBV7-2	TRBJ2-5	TRBD1
CASSVDGNSGANVLTF	TGTGCCAGCAGCGTAGATGGCAACTCTGGGGCCAACGTCCTGACTTTC	-	TRBV9	TRBJ2-6	-
CASSLSGTGRLNEQFF	TGCGCCAGCAGCTTATCCGGGACAGGAAGACTCAATGAGCAGTTCTTC	-	TRBV5-1	TRBJ2-1	TRBD1
CASSFTGLRGYTF	TGTGCCAGCAGCTTTACAGGCCTGAGGGGCTACACCTTC	-	TRBV7-9	TRBJ1-2	-
CASSHSTGEGNTIYF	TGTGCCAGCAGCCACTCGACAGGGGAGGGAAACACCATATATTTT	-	TRBV3-1/TRBV3-2	TRBJ1-3	TRBD1
CSASRISGYSDRGFLHLEAFF	TGCAGTGCTAGTCGAATTTCTGGTTACTCAGACAGGGGGTTTTTACATCTAGAAGCTTTCTTT	-	TRBV20-1	TRBJ1-1	TRBD1
CASRETAYNEQFF	TGCGCCAGCAGAGAGACAGCCTACAATGAGCAGTTCTTC	-	TRBV5-1	TRBJ2-1	-
CASSQSWSGETQYF	TGTGCCAGCAGCCAATCTTGGAGCGGGGAGACCCAGTACTTC	-	TRBV3-1/TRBV3-2	TRBJ2-5	-
CASSSSGAGANVLTF	TGTGCCAGCAGTTCCTCAGGGGCCGGGGCCAACGTCCTGACTTTC	-	TRBV28	TRBJ2-6	-
CASSQESRVAQYF	TGTGCCAGCAGCCAAGAATCTAGAGTAGCGCAGTATTTT	-	TRBV3-1/TRBV3-2	TRBJ2-3	-
CASISQGNTGELFF	TGTGCCAGCATTTCACAGGGGAACACCGGGGAGCTGTTTTTT	-	TRBV7-9	TRBJ2-2	-
CASSLPAGGEQYF	TGTGCCAGCAGCTTACCAGCGGGGGGCGAGCAGTACTTC	-	TRBV7-2	TRBJ2-7	TRBD2
CASSLLRDSYEQYF	TGTGCCAGCAGCCTTCTCCGGGACAGTTACGAGCAGTACTTC	-	TRBV11-2	TRBJ2-7	TRBD1